The 3 T cell receptor beta chains presented below share a single source sample, sequenced in a study of T cell clonotyping in hematopoietic cell transplantation. The repertoire was sequenced with immunoSEQ multiplex PCR; TCRdb's copy has only in-frame clones and lacks some. Of roughly 9,900 clones listed, 75% to 80% were seen once; the top ten hold over 45%. Source: peripheral blood mononuclear cells, taken 180 days after allogeneic stem cell transplant. The receptors stem from a female patient aged 50-59 years who had an allogeneic stem cell transplant from a related donor, so the T cells may come from the graft donor. Some clones in this sample may be carry-over from other donors' samples.

This chain links TRBV6-5 with TRBJ1-6; D gene uncertain. The germline V and J ends were trimmed by 5 bases and 10 bases, with 15 bases remaining between them. CDR3 length: 14 amino acids. Germline loops: CDR1 MNHEY, CDR2 SVGAGI. CDR3 DNA sequence: TGTGCCAGCAGTCGGACTGTCGGAGAGTCACCCCTCCACTTT. It encodes CASSRTVGESPLHF.

V and J are TRBV14 and TRBJ1-1, with D unclear. The germline V gene has CDR1 SGHDN and CDR2 FVKESK. Trimming stripped 1 base from V and 3 bases from J, with 3 bases between. This CDR3 spans 12 amino acids. CDR3 in amino acids: CASSQVHTEAFF. DNA for the CDR3: TGTGCCAGCAGCCAAGTCCACACTGAAGCTTTCTTT.

This chain connects TRBV28 to TRBJ2-7; D may match TRBD1 or TRBD2 (5 bases each). The CDR3 spans 15 residues. Trimming took off 7 bases at V and 6 bases at J, with 22 bases between the two ends. Germline V gene lookup returns CDR1 MDHEN and CDR2 SYDVKM. The CDR3 DNA reads TGTGCCAGCAATCTCCGGACGGGGCTCCCCGGCGAGCAGTACTTC. It yields the protein CASNLRTGLPGEQYF.